The T cell receptor beta chain described here comes from a study of beta chain features in type 1 diabetes. General study findings and limits: All four CD4+ subsets of Type 1 diabetes patients contained TCRB CDR3s that were moderately but significantly shorter. Type 1 diabetes patients had VDJ junctions that carried fewer insertions and more deletions. Researchers caution that PCR might favor shorter templates, equally among patients and controls. A potential influence of HLA type upon TCRB rearrangement remained unresolved herein.

All of the isolated RNA was reverse transcribed, so expressed TCRB transcripts were sequenced. Only in-frame clones appear in the TCRdb table, and some are missing; sequencing was by immunoSEQ multiplex PCR. The data hold roughly 300,000 clones, with around 15% observed a single time. This clone was seen a handful of times. Its specificity is not known. The authors sorted CD4+ naive, central memory, regulatory and stem cell-like memory cells via CD45RO/CCR7/CD25/CD127/CD95/CD27. This CDR3 contains 15 residues. Germline assignment: CDR1 LNHDA and CDR2 SQIVND (reference sequence). Trimming pared 4 bases from V and 3 bases from J, leaving 10 bases between.

Sequenced input: naive CD4+ T cells from blood. The TCR comes from a man aged 25 to 45 with type 1 diabetes. The chain links TRBV19 to TRBJ2-6; tentatively, D is TRBD1 (6 bases). The CDR3 loop is CASSKLDSGANVLTF. CDR3 coding DNA: TGTGCCAGTAGTAAGCTGGACAGTGGGGCCAACGTCCTGACTTTC.